The TCR beta chain described here comes from a study of blood T cell repertoires in COVID-19. Overall study context: Samples came from the United States, Italy and Spain, spanning acute and convalescent COVID-19. The analysed material was cDNA or gDNA that came from T cells, B-cell-depleted T cells, or PBMCs.

This clone has just a few counts. Clinical history as reported by participants underpinned cohort assignment. Cohort 3 recovery required two negative PCRs, clearance, or symptom resolution. Here immunoSEQ multiplex PCR was the method, and the copy in TCRdb shows in-frame clones only, minus some. The table records 190,000 or so clones, more than 80% of them present only once. The length of the CDR3 is 14 residues. The ends lost 3 bases at V and 6 bases at J; junction bases unmatched: 8. Germline V gene data show CDR1 as SGHRS and CDR2 as YFSETQ. This TCR was sampled from a man aged 25-45 years who had recovered from COVID-19. The chain links TRBV5-1 to TRBJ1-1, with 7 bases aligning to TRBD1. The specimen was PBMCs or T cells enriched from blood (not recorded which). The CDR3 region has the DNA TGCGCCAGCAGCTCCCTGACAGGGATCGCTGAAGCTTTCTTT. This encodes CASSSLTGIAEAFF.